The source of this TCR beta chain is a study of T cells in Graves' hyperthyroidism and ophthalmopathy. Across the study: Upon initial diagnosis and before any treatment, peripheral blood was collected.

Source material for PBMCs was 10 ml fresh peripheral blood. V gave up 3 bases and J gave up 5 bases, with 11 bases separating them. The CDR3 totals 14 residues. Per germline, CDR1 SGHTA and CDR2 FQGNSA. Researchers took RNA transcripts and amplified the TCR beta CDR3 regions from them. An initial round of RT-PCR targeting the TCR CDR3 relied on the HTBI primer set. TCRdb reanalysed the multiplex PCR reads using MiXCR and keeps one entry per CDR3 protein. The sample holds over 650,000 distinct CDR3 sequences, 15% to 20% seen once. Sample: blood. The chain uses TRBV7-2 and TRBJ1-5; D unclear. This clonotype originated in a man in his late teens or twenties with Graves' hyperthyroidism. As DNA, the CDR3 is TGTGCCAGCAGCTTCGGTGGAACCTATCAGCCCCAGCATTTT. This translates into CASSFGGTYQPQHF.